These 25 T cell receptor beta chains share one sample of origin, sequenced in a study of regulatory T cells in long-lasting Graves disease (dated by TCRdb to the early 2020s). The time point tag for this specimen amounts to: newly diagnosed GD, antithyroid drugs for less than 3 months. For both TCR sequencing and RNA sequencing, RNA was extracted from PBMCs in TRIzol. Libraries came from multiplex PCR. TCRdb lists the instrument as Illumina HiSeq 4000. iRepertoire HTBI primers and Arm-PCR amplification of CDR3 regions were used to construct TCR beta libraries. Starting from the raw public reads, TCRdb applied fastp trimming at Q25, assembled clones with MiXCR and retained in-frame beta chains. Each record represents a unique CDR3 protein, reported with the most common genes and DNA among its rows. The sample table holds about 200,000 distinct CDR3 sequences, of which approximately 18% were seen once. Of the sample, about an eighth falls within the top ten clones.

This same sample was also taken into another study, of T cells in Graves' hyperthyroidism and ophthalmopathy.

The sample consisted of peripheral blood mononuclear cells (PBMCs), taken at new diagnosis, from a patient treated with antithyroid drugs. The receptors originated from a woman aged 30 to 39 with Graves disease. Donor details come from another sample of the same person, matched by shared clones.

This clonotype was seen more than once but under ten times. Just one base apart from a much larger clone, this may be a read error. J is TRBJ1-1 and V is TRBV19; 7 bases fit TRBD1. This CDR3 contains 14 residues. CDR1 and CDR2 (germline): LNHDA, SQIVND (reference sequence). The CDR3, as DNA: TGTGCCAGTACCCCGAAACAGGGGAACACTGGAGCTTTCTTT. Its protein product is CASTPKQGNTGAFF.

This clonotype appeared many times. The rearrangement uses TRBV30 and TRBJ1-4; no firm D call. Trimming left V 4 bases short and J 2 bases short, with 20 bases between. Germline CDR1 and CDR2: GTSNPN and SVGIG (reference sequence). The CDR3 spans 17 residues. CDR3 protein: CAWIAGRALHTNEKLFF. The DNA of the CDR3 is TGTGCCTGGATCGCGGGCCGAGCCCTACACACTAATGAAAAACTGTTTTTT.

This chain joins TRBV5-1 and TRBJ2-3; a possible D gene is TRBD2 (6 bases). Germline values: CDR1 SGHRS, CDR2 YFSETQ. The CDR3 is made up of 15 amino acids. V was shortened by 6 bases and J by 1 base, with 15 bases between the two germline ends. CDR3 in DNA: TGCGCCAGCACTTTCCTAGCTAGCGGCACAGATACGCAGTATTTT. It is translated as CASTFLASGTDTQYF.

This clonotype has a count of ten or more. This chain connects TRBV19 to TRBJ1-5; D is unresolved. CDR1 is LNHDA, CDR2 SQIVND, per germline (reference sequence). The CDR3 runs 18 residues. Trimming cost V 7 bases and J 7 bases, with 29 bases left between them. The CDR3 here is CASTPGAQKNERWQPQHF. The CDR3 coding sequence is TGTGCCAGTACCCCTGGCGCCCAGAAAAACGAAAGGTGGCAGCCCCAGCATTTT.

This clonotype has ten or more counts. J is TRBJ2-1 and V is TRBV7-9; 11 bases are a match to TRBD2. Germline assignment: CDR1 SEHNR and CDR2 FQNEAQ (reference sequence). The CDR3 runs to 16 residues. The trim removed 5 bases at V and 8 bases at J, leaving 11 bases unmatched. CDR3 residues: CASSPRRLAGRDEQFF. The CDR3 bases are TGTGCCAGCAGCCCGCGCCGACTAGCGGGGAGGGATGAGCAGTTCTTC. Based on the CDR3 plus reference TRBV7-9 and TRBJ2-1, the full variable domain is DTGVSQNPRHKITKRGQNVTFRCDPISEHNRLYWYRQTLGQGPEFLTYFQNEAQLEKSRLLSDRFSAERPKGSFSTLEIQRTEQGDSAMYLCASSPRRLAGRDEQFFGPGTRLTVL.

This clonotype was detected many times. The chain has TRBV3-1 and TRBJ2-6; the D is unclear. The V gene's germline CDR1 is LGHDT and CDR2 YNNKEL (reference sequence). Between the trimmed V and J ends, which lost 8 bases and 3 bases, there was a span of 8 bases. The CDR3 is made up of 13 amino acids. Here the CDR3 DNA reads TGTGCCAGCGGGGAAGGTGGGGCCAACGTCCTGACTTTC. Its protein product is CASGEGGANVLTF.

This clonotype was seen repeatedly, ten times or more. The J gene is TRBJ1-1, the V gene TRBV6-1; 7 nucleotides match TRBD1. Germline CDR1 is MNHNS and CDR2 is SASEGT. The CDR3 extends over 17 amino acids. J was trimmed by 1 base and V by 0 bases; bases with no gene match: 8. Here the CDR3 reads CASSEALLRGANTEAFF. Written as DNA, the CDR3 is TGTGCCAGCAGTGAAGCGCTTCTCAGGGGGGCGAACACTGAAGCTTTCTTT.

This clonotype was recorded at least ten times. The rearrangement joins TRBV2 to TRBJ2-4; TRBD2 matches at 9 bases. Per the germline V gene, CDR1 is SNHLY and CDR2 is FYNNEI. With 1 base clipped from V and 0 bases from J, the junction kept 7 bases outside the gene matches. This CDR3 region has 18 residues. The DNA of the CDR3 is TGTGCCAGCAGTGAAGGGCCCGGGACTAGCAGAGCCAAAAACATTCAGTACTTC. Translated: CASSEGPGTSRAKNIQYF.

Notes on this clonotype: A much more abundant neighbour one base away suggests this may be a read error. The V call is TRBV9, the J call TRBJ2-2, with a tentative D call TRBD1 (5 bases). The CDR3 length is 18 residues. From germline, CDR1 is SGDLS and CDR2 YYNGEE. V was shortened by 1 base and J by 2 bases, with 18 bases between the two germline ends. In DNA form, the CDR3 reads TGTGCCAGCAGCGTACGCCGTTCCACCAGGGTCAACACCGGGGAGCTGTTTTTT. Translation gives CASSVRRSTRVNTGELFF.

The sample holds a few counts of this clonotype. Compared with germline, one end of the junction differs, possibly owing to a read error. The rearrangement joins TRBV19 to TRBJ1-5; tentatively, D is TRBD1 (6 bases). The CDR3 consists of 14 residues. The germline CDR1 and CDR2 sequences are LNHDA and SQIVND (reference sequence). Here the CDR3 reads CAGSINKGGQPQHF. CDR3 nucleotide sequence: TGTGCCGGTAGTATAAATAAGGGGGGACAGCCCCAGCATTTT.

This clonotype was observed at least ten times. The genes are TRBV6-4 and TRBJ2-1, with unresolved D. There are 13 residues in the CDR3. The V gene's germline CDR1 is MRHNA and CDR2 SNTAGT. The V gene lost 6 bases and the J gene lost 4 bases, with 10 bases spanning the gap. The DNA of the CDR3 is TGTGCCAGCAGCGAATACCCTTACAATGAGCAGTTCTTC. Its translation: CASSEYPYNEQFF.

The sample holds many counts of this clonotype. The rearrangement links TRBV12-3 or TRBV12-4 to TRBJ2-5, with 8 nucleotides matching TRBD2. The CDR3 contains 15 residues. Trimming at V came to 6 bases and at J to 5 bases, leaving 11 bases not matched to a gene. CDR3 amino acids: CASRGAGLVAETQYF. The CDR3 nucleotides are TGTGCCAGCAGGGGAGCGGGACTAGTTGCGGAGACCCAGTACTTC.

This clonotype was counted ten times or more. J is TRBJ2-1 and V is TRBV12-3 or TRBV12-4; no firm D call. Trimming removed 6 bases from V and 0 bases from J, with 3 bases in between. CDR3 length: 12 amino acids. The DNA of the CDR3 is TGTGCCAGCAGAAGCTCCTACAATGAGCAGTTCTTC. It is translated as CASRSSYNEQFF.

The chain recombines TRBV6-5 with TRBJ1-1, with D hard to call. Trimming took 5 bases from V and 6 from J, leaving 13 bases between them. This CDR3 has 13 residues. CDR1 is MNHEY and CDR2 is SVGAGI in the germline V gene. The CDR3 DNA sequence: TGTGCCAGCAGTCCCGGTGGGTATGCTGAAGCTTTCTTT. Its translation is CASSPGGYAEAFF.

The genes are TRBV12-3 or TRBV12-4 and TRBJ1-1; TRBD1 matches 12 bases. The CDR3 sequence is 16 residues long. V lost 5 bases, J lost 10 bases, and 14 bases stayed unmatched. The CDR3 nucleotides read TGTGCCAGCAGTCAGCCCGGGACAGGGGGCGCAGAGGTAGCTTTCTTT. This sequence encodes CASSQPGTGGAEVAFF.

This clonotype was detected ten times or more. The CDR3 here is CASSTGQGRHTIYF. In DNA form, the CDR3 reads TGTGCCAGCAGTACTGGACAGGGGCGGCACACCATATATTTT. V gene TRBV2 combines with J gene TRBJ1-3; 9 nucleotides match TRBD1. With V trimmed by 5 bases and J by 8 bases, 7 bases remained unmatched. Germline CDR1 is SNHLY and CDR2 is FYNNEI. The CDR3 length is 14 residues.

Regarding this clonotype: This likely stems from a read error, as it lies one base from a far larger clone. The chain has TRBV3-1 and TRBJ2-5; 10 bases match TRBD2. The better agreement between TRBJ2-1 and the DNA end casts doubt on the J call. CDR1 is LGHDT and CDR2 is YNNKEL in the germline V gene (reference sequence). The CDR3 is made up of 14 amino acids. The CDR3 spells CAGSYRTSGNEQFF. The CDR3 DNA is TGTGCCGGCAGCTACCGGACTAGCGGCAATGAGCAGTTCTTC.

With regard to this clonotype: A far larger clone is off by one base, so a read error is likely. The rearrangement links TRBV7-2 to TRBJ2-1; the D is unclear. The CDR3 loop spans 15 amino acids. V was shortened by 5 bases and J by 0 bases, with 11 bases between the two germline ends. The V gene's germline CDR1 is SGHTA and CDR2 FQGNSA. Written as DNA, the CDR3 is TGTGCCAGCAGCCCGGAAAGAAACTCCTACAATGAGCAGTTCTTC. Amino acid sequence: CASSPERNSYNEQFF.

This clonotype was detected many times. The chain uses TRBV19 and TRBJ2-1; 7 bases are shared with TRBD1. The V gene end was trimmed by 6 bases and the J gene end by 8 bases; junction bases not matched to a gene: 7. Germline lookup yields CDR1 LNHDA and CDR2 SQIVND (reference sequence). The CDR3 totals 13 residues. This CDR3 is CASRVHGTDEQFF. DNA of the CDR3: TGTGCCAGTAGGGTCCACGGGACAGATGAGCAGTTCTTC.

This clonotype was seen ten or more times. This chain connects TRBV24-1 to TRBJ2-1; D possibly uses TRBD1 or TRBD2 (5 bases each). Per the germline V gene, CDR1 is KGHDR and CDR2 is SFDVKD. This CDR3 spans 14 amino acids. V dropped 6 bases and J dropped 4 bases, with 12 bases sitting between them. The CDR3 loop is CATSRQGGYNEQFF. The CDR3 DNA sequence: TGTGCCACCAGTAGGCAGGGCGGGTACAATGAGCAGTTCTTC.

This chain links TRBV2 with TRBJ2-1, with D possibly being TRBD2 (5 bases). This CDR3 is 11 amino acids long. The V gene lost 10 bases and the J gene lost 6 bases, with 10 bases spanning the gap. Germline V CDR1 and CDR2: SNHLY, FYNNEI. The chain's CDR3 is CAIQRVNEQFF. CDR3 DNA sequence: TGTGCCATCCAGAGGGTCAATGAGCAGTTCTTC.

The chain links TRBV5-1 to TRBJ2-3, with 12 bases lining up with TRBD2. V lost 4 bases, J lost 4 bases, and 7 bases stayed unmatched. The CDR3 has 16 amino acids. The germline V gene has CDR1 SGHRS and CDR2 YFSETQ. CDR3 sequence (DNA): TGCGCCAGCAGCCGCCTAGCGGGAGGGCCATCAGATACGCAGTATTTT. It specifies CASSRLAGGPSDTQYF.

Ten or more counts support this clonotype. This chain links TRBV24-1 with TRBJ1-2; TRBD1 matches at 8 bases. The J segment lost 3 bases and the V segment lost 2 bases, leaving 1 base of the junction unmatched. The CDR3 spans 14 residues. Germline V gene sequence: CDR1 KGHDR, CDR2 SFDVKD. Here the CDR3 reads CATSDSDRDYGYTF. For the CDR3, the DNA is TGTGCCACCAGTGATTCGGACAGGGACTATGGCTACACCTTC.

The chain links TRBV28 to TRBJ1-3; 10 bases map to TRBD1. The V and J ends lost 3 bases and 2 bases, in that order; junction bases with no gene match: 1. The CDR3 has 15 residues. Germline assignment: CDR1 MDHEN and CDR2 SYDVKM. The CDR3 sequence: CASSLDRGAGNTIYF. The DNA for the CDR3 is TGTGCCAGCAGTTTGGACAGGGGGGCTGGAAACACCATATATTTT.

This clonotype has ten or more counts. CDR3 in amino acids: CASSLLQGAVRGYTF. The CDR3, as DNA: TGTGCCAGCAGCTTGTTACAGGGGGCAGTCCGGGGCTACACCTTC. This chain connects TRBV5-6 to TRBJ1-2; TRBD1 agrees at 9 bases. Per the germline V gene, CDR1 is SGHDT and CDR2 is YYEEEE. J gave up 8 bases and V 1 base, and 9 bases lay outside the gene matches. CDR3 length: 15 amino acids.